This T cell receptor beta chain was captured by sequencing in a study of blood T cell repertoires in COVID-19. Some clones are missing from TCRdb's copy, which holds only in-frame ones; the method was immunoSEQ multiplex PCR. The sample comprises some 20,000 clones, 80% to 85% of which are singletons, and 6.5% to 9% rests with the top ten. The sequencing sample was made of peripheral blood. These receptors all stem from a man aged 55 to 70 with acute or convalescent COVID-19.

The chain recombines TRBV4-1 with TRBJ2-3; TRBD2 matches 8 bases. Per the germline V gene, CDR1 is MGHRA and CDR2 is YSYEKL. CDR3 length: 17 amino acids. V dropped 7 bases and J dropped 2; count of bases not matched to a gene: 14. The CDR3 reads CASTPLGRGASTDTQYF. The CDR3 DNA reads TGCGCCAGCACCCCCCTAGGGCGGGGGGCTTCCACAGATACGCAGTATTTT.